Below, 22 T cell receptor beta chains from the same sample are listed, as sequenced in a study of blood T cell repertoires in COVID-19. TCRdb's copy holds only in-frame clones and misses some; the assay was immunoSEQ multiplex PCR. Among about 250,000 clones, 70% to 90% were seen once, and the ten largest hold under 4%. The sequencing sample was made of peripheral blood. These receptor sequences come from a man between 18 and 35 years old with active or convalescent COVID-19.

Within the sample, this clone is medium-sized. This chain uses TRBV7-2 with TRBJ1-5; D might be TRBD1 (6 bases). This CDR3 contains 15 residues. The germline CDR1 and CDR2 sequences are SGHTA and FQGNSA. Trimming shortened V by 5 bases and J by 2 bases, and 13 bases separated the two germline ends. The DNA of the CDR3 is TGTGCCAGCAGCCCGAGGGGGAATGGCAATCAGCCCCAGCATTTT. It codes for CASSPRGNGNQPQHF. The entire variable domain, with the rest obtained from reference TRBV7-2 and TRBJ1-5, is as follows: GAGVSQSPSNKVTEKGKDVELRCDPISGHTALYWYRQSLGQGLEFLIYFQGNSAPDKSGLPSDRFSAERTGGSVSTLTIQRTQQEDSAVYLCASSPRGNGNQPQHFGDGTRLSIL.

The CDR3 DNA sequence: TGCGCCAGCAGCTTCGGGGGATTCTCCTACAATGAGCAGTTCTTC. It is translated as CASSFGGFSYNEQFF. This chain uses TRBV5-1 with TRBJ2-1, with D tentatively TRBD2 (6 bases). V shed 2 bases and J shed 0 bases, with 9 bases lying between them. The CDR3 is 15 residues long. CDR1 is SGHRS and CDR2 is YFSETQ in the germline V gene.

The genes are TRBV10-3 and TRBJ1-2; D possibly corresponds to TRBD1 (6 bases). The ends were cut back, 3 bases at V and 2 bases at J, with 13 bases in the middle. Germline values: CDR1 ENHRY, CDR2 SYGVKD. This CDR3 is 15 amino acids long. The CDR3 DNA sequence: TGTGCCATCAGTGAAGGAGGCAGGGGAAACTATGGCTACACCTTC. Its protein product is CAISEGGRGNYGYTF.

The CDR3 sequence: CASSEKRAGGLSYTF. The DNA of the CDR3 is TGTGCCAGCAGTGAAAAAAGGGCAGGGGGCTTGAGCTACACCTTC. The chain has TRBV6-1 and TRBJ1-2, with 8 bases aligning to TRBD1. The CDR3 is 15 amino acids. In germline, CDR1 is MNHNS, CDR2 SASEGT. J gave up 9 bases and V 2 bases, and 11 bases lay outside the gene matches.

The chain carries TRBV19 and TRBJ2-6, with 9 bases matching TRBD1. The CDR3 sequence is 16 residues long. V shed 5 bases and J 11 bases; nucleotides not matched to a gene: 13. Per germline, CDR1 LNHDA and CDR2 SQIVND (reference sequence). The CDR3 coding sequence is TGTGCCAGTAGTCTAATTACAGGGGGCTTTCAGGACGTCCTGACTTTC. Encoded protein: CASSLITGGFQDVLTF.

J is TRBJ2-1 and V is TRBV28; TRBD1 agrees at 12 bases. Germline assignment: CDR1 MDHEN and CDR2 SYDVKM. This CDR3 comprises 17 residues. Unmatched junction bases numbered 11, after V lost 7 bases and J lost 4 bases. CDR3 DNA sequence: TGTGCCAGCACCCTAGGGGGACAGGGGGCCAGATACAATGAGCAGTTCTTC. Its translation: CASTLGGQGARYNEQFF.

V usage is TRBV27 and J usage is TRBJ2-1; 11 bases match TRBD2. The CDR3 covers 17 residues. V gave up 1 base and J gave up 4 bases; unmatched junction bases: 6. CDR1 is MNHEY and CDR2 is SMNVEV in the germline V gene (reference sequence). CDR3: CASSLFRASGGYNEQFF. CDR3 coding DNA: TGTGCCAGCAGTTTATTTAGGGCTAGCGGGGGGTACAATGAGCAGTTCTTC.

The V gene is TRBV5-6, the J gene TRBJ2-3, with 9 bases lining up with TRBD1. V lost 2 bases, J lost 7 bases, and 8 bases stayed unmatched. The CDR3 length is 15 residues. Germline V CDR1 and CDR2: SGHDT, YYEEEE. CDR3 in amino acids: CASSFGTGSRNTQYF. In nucleotides, the CDR3 is TGTGCCAGCAGCTTCGGGACAGGGAGCCGAAATACGCAGTATTTT.

The chain carries TRBV5-6 and TRBJ2-2, with 12 bases matching TRBD2. Germline CDR1 is SGHDT and CDR2 is YYEEEE. The CDR3 runs to 18 residues. V dropped 2 bases and J dropped 3; count of bases not matched to a gene: 8. CDR3 protein: CASSLPGLAGMDTGELFF. The DNA for the CDR3 is TGTGCCAGCAGCTTACCGGGACTAGCGGGTATGGACACCGGGGAGCTGTTTTTT.

The CDR3 loop reads CAWSLLTGGAGGTEAFF. CDR3 bases: TGTGCCTGGTCACTGTTGACAGGGGGCGCTGGGGGCACTGAAGCTTTCTTT. The chain joins TRBV30 to TRBJ1-1; TRBD1 matches 10 bases. V shed 5 bases, J shed 4 bases, and the junction held 16 bases outside the gene matches. Germline CDR1 reads GTSNPN; CDR2 reads SVGIG (reference sequence). This CDR3 has 17 amino acids.

This clone was found a few times. This chain uses TRBV7-2 with TRBJ1-1; maybe TRBD1 (6 bases). Trimming took off 2 bases at V and 6 bases at J, with 10 bases between the two ends. Germline V CDR1 and CDR2: SGHTA, FQGNSA. The CDR3 covers 13 residues. The CDR3, as DNA: TGTGCCAGCAGCTTACGGGGGGCGCCTGAAGCTTTCTTT. It encodes CASSLRGAPEAFF.

The CDR3 region is CASSLFSGGLFDSYGYTF. The CDR3 nucleotides are TGTGCCAGCAGCTTATTCTCCGGGGGTCTCTTCGACTCGTATGGCTACACCTTC. The rearrangement links TRBV7-9 to TRBJ1-2; D might be TRBD1 (5 bases). Germline-derived CDR1 and CDR2 are SEHNR and FQNEAQ (reference sequence). This CDR3 spans 18 amino acids. Trimming shortened V by 2 bases and J by 5 bases, and 24 bases separated the two germline ends.

This chain joins TRBV23-1 and TRBJ2-1, with 7 positions matching TRBD2. TRBV23-1 falls under the ORF class, with uncertain function. Trimming at V came to 2 bases and at J to 12 bases, leaving 10 bases not matched to a gene. CDR3 length: 14 amino acids. The CDR3 nucleotides are TGCGCCAGCAGTCAAGAACCCCCTTGCGGGGGGCAGTTCTTC. This sequence encodes CASSQEPPCGGQFF.

This chain uses TRBV9 with TRBJ1-1; 7 bases are shared with TRBD1. V lost 2 bases to trimming and J lost 0 bases; unmatched junction nucleotides: 1. The CDR3 consists of 14 residues. Germline values: CDR1 SGDLS, CDR2 YYNGEE. This chain's CDR3 is CASSVGQLNTEAFF. Here the CDR3 DNA reads TGTGCCAGCAGCGTGGGACAGCTGAACACTGAAGCTTTCTTT.

The V and J genes are TRBV11-2 and TRBJ1-2; D is undetermined. This CDR3 has 17 residues. The V end was cut by 4 bases, the J end by 2 bases, with 20 bases between. Germline V CDR1 and CDR2: SGHAT, FQNNGV. The CDR3 region is CASSSRLEGIQNYGYTF. For the CDR3, the DNA is TGTGCCAGCAGCTCAAGACTAGAAGGGATCCAGAACTATGGCTACACCTTC.

This clone came up a few times. The J gene is TRBJ1-2, the V gene TRBV28; D not certain. V lost 5 bases, J lost 1 base, and 14 bases lay in between. Germline V gives CDR1 MDHEN, CDR2 SYDVKM. This CDR3 spans 15 amino acids. The CDR3 nucleotides read TGTGCCAGCAGTGCCAACAGTCTACTTAACTATGGCTACACCTTC. Amino acid sequence: CASSANSLLNYGYTF.

V is TRBV15 and J is TRBJ2-1; 10 bases align to TRBD1. Germline trimming cut 1 base from V and 5 bases from J; bases unmatched to any gene: 2. From germline, CDR1 is LNHNV and CDR2 YYDKDF (reference sequence). This CDR3 is built from 15 residues. CDR3 loop: CATSRGTGGNNEQFF. CDR3 sequence (DNA): TGTGCCACCAGCAGAGGGACAGGGGGGAACAATGAGCAGTTCTTC.

V gene TRBV5-8 combines with J gene TRBJ1-1; possibly TRBD1 for D (5 bases). Germline CDR1 and CDR2: SGHTS and YDEGEE. The CDR3 loop spans 14 amino acids. V was cut by 0 bases and J by 4 bases, with 10 bases left in between. The CDR3 region is CASSLGGGGTEAFF. The CDR3, as DNA: TGTGCCAGCAGCTTGGGGGGCGGCGGCACTGAAGCTTTCTTT.

In its sample, this clone was seen a few times. The chain recombines TRBV19 with TRBJ2-7, with D possibly matching TRBD2 (6 bases). The CDR3 length is 14 residues. V lost 4 bases and J 2 bases, leaving 12 bases between the germline ends. The germline V gene encodes CDR1 LNHDA and CDR2 SQIVND (reference sequence). The CDR3: CASSTLREPYEQYF. CDR3 nucleotides: TGTGCCAGTAGTACCTTACGGGAGCCCTACGAGCAGTACTTC.

This chain joins TRBV5-5 and TRBJ2-5, with TRBD2 matching over 7 bases. Trimming removed 4 bases from V and 4 bases from J; junction bases left unmatched: 7. Looked up from germline, CDR1 is SGHKS and CDR2 is YYEKEE (reference sequence). The CDR3 consists of 14 residues. The CDR3 nucleotides are TGTGCCAGCAGCCAAGCGGGGCGGGTAGAGACCCAGTACTTC. Translation: CASSQAGRVETQYF.

This sequence joins TRBV7-6 and TRBJ1-1; 11 bases fit TRBD1. Germline CDR1 is SGHVS and CDR2 is FNYEAQ. V lost 4 bases to trimming and J lost 5 bases; unmatched junction nucleotides: 9. This CDR3 is 16 amino acids long. CDR3: CASSSAGTGGMTEAFF. CDR3 DNA: TGTGCCAGCAGCTCCGCGGGGACAGGGGGTATGACTGAAGCTTTCTTT.

The CDR3 nucleotides read TGTGCCAGCAAGGATGACAGGGGTAATCAGCCCCAGCATTTT. It translates to CASKDDRGNQPQHF. This rearrangement joins TRBV2 to TRBJ1-5, with TRBD1 matching 8 bases. CDR3 length equals 14 residues. In germline, CDR1 is SNHLY, CDR2 FYNNEI. The trim removed 7 bases at V and 4 bases at J, leaving 6 bases unmatched. Drawing the rest from reference TRBV2 and TRBJ1-5, the complete variable domain is EPEVTQTPSHQVTQMGQEVILRCVPISNHLYFYWYRQILGQKVEFLVSFYNNEISEKSEIFDDQFSVERPDGSNFTLKIRSTKLEDSAMYFCASKDDRGNQPQHFGDGTRLSIL.